These 14 T cell receptor beta chains originate from one sample sequenced in a study of blood T cell repertoires in COVID-19. Clones were sequenced by immunoSEQ multiplex PCR, and TCRdb holds only the in-frame ones, with some missing. The repertoire holds about 350,000 clones, with 88% as singletons. The source material was peripheral blood. The receptors shown here come from a woman in her sixties or seventies with COVID-19, enrolled during active disease.

This sequence joins TRBV5-1 and TRBJ1-1, with TRBD1 identical over 7 bases. J gave up 0 bases and V 0 bases, and 11 bases lay outside the gene matches. The germline V gene encodes CDR1 SGHRS and CDR2 YFSETQ. The CDR3 consists of 18 residues. CDR3 bases: TGCGCCAGCAGCTTGGCCTATAGGGACAGTAACATGAACACTGAAGCTTTCTTT. Translation: CASSLAYRDSNMNTEAFF.

V and J are TRBV24-1 and TRBJ2-1; 11 bases match TRBD2. Germline loops: CDR1 KGHDR, CDR2 SFDVKD. Germline trimming cut 2 bases from V and 7 bases from J; bases unmatched to any gene: 9. The CDR3 spans 17 residues. The CDR3 nucleotides are TGTGCCACCAGTGATTCCCGACTAGCGGGGAATAAGAATGAGCAGTTCTTC. This encodes CATSDSRLAGNKNEQFF.

This clone showed up just once. The chain employs TRBV19 and TRBJ1-4; D is possibly TRBD1 (5 bases). The CDR3 covers 15 residues. The germline V gene encodes CDR1 LNHDA and CDR2 SQIVND (reference sequence). The V and J ends lost 2 bases and 10 bases respectively, with 17 bases between them. The CDR3: CASSISGTTSGKLFF. CDR3 nucleotide sequence: TGTGCCAGTAGTATAAGCGGGACCACCTCGGGAAAACTGTTTTTT.

This chain uses TRBV10-3 with TRBJ2-2; 7 bases match TRBD2. CDR1 and CDR2 from the germline V gene are ENHRY and SYGVKD. This CDR3 is built from 12 residues. The V gene end was trimmed by 4 bases and the J gene end by 8 bases; junction bases not matched to a gene: 1. The CDR3 nucleotides are TGTGCCATCAGTGTGGGAGGGGGGGAGCTGTTTTTT. Protein: CAISVGGGELFF.

About this clone itself: At one boundary the junction diverges from the germline segment, which might be a read error. V and J are TRBV7-9 and TRBJ2-3; 7 positions agree with TRBD2. The CDR3 covers 12 residues. Germline V gene data show CDR1 as SEHNR and CDR2 as FQNEAQ (reference sequence). CDR3 nucleotides: TGTGCCAGCAGCTTACGGGAGGAGCCCTTACATTTT. This encodes CASSLREEPLHF.

This rearrangement joins TRBV27 to TRBJ2-7; 7 bases line up with TRBD1. V lost 1 base and J lost 8; bases outside the gene matches: 5. This CDR3 spans 13 amino acids. Germline assignment: CDR1 MNHEY and CDR2 SMNVEV (reference sequence). The CDR3 reads CASSLLGTVKQYF. CDR3 in DNA: TGTGCCAGCAGTTTATTAGGGACAGTTAAGCAGTACTTC.

The chain has TRBV27 and TRBJ2-1, with D tentatively TRBD2 (7 bases). The CDR3 has 19 amino acids. V was pared by 5 bases and J by 3 bases, with 26 bases between. The V gene's germline CDR1 is MNHEY and CDR2 SMNVEV (reference sequence). CDR3 coding DNA: TGTGCCAGCAGTCCATCCCGGGGGGCAGGCACGATAAGCTACAATGAGCAGTTCTTC. Its translation: CASSPSRGAGTISYNEQFF.

The chain carries TRBV27 and TRBJ1-4; D is unclear. This CDR3 has 12 amino acids. Trimming pared 6 bases from V and 8 bases from J, leaving 10 bases between. Germline V gene sequence: CDR1 MNHEY, CDR2 SMNVEV (reference sequence). The CDR3 DNA follows: TGTGCCAGCAGGCGGGTCAGCGAAAAACTGTTTTTT. It specifies CASRRVSEKLFF. The entire variable domain, with the rest obtained from reference TRBV27 and TRBJ1-4, is as follows: EAQVTQNPRYLITVTGKKLTVTCSQNMNHEYMSWYRQDPGLGLRQIYYSMNVEVTDKGDVPEGYKVSRKEKRNFPLILESPSPNQTSLYFCASRRVSEKLFFGSGTQLSVL.

The chain carries TRBV27 and TRBJ1-2; TRBD1 matches at 10 bases. The V gene end was trimmed by 2 bases and the J gene end by 7 bases; junction bases not matched to a gene: 10. The CDR3 sequence is 16 residues long. CDR1 is MNHEY, CDR2 SMNVEV, per germline (reference sequence). The CDR3 sequence is CASSLIGQGGMSGYTF. The CDR3 region has the DNA TGTGCCAGCAGTTTAATCGGACAGGGGGGGATGAGTGGCTACACCTTC.

The gene calls are TRBV2 and TRBJ1-2; a weak D match, TRBD1 (6 bases). Trimming took 2 bases from V and 7 from J, leaving 17 bases between them. The CDR3 spans 15 residues. CDR1 is SNHLY and CDR2 is FYNNEI in the germline V gene. This CDR3 reads CASSETGRGQSGYTF. In DNA, the CDR3 is TGTGCCAGCAGTGAAACGGGGCGGGGGCAGAGTGGCTACACCTTC.

This chain connects TRBV6-4 to TRBJ2-5, with no clear D. The CDR3 has 11 amino acids. Trimming removed 8 bases from V and 2 bases from J, with 6 bases in between. From germline, CDR1 is MRHNA and CDR2 SNTAGT. CDR3 nucleotide sequence: TGTGCCAGCCCTTCTCAAGAGACCCAGTACTTC. This codes for CASPSQETQYF.

This clone was seen ten or more times. This chain links TRBV9 with TRBJ2-5, with TRBD2 identical over 9 bases. From germline, CDR1 is SGDLS and CDR2 YYNGEE. The CDR3 runs 15 residues. Germline trimming cut 0 bases from V and 1 base from J; bases unmatched to any gene: 1. CDR3 bases: TGTGCCAGCAGCGTAGTTAGCGGGGGCCAAGAGACCCAGTACTTC. Amino acids: CASSVVSGGQETQYF.

J is TRBJ1-2 and V is TRBV6-5; 12 bases line up with TRBD1. CDR1 and CDR2 from the germline V gene are MNHEY and SVGAGI. The junction had 3 bases not matched to a gene; V was cut back by 2 bases and J by 2 bases. The CDR3 has 16 residues. CDR3 DNA sequence: TGTGCCAGCAGTTACCGGGGACAGGGGGCGAACTATGGCTACACCTTC. Translated: CASSYRGQGANYGYTF.

V gene TRBV18 combines with J gene TRBJ2-3, with 7 positions matching TRBD2. From germline, CDR1 is KGHSH and CDR2 LQKENI. J lost 1 base, V lost 1 base, and 2 bases had no gene match. The CDR3 length is 15 residues. CDR3 region: CASSPLGGGTDTQYF. Here the CDR3 DNA reads TGTGCCAGCTCACCACTGGGAGGGGGCACAGATACGCAGTATTTT. Looking up the rest from reference TRBV18 and TRBJ2-3 gives the full variable domain: NAGVMQNPRHLVRRRGQEARLRCSPMKGHSHVYWYRQLPEEGLKFMVYLQKENIIDESGMPKERFSAEFPKEGPSILRIQQVVRGDSAAYFCASSPLGGGTDTQYFGPGTRLTVL.